The next 14 T cell receptor beta chains were all read from a single sample in a study of T-cell memory formation after mild COVID-19 (dated by TCRdb to about 2021). The library was prepared using 5' RACE. Sequencing instrument: Illumina NovaSeq 6000. In-frame beta chains were kept once TCRdb had trimmed the public reads at Q25 with fastp and called clones with MiXCR. One record per CDR3 amino acid sequence lists the most common genes and DNA. The sample table holds under 50,000 distinct CDR3 sequences, of which 25% to 35% were seen once. Around 44% of the sample comes from the top ten. Sequencing was done on a sample of PBMCs or a T cell subset sorted from them (not recorded which). All receptors derive from a man between 18 and 35 years old who had mild COVID-19 (a few samples of this study predate the infection). The sample titles of this study are shuffled in the database, so cell type and time point are left out; the donor was told from shared clones.

This clonotype was observed a single time. The chain joins TRBV9 to TRBJ2-1, with 8 bases matching TRBD2. Germline V gives CDR1 SGDLS, CDR2 YYNGEE. The CDR3 consists of 13 residues. The V and J ends lost 3 bases and 5 bases, in that order; junction bases with no gene match: 1. CDR3 protein: CASSAGGDNEQFF. CDR3 nucleotides: TGTGCCAGCAGCGCCGGGGGGGACAATGAGCAGTTCTTC.

The rearrangement uses TRBV14 and TRBJ2-1; the match to TRBD2 covers 9 bases. Germline CDR1 SGHDN, CDR2 FVKESK. V lost 1 base, J lost 8 bases, and 6 bases stayed unmatched. The CDR3 consists of 15 residues. The CDR3 protein is CASSQGASGVDEQFF. The CDR3 region has the DNA TGTGCCAGCAGCCAAGGGGCTAGCGGGGTGGATGAGCAGTTCTTC. Looking up the rest from reference TRBV14 and TRBJ2-1 gives the full variable domain: EAGVTQFPSHSVIEKGQTVTLRCDPISGHDNLYWYRRVMGKEIKFLLHFVKESKQDESGMPNNRFLAERTGGTYSTLKVQPAELEDSGVYFCASSQGASGVDEQFFGPGTRLTVL.

Turning to this clonotype: At one end the junction does not follow the germline gene, possibly because of a read error. The rearrangement links TRBV4-1 to TRBJ1-1; 7 positions match TRBD1. Germline V CDR1 and CDR2: MGHRA, YSYEKL. The CDR3 has 13 amino acids. The CDR3 here is CASSQIAGQLGIF. The CDR3 nucleotides read TGCGCCAGCAGCCAAATAGCGGGACAGCTGGGTATCTTT.

The V gene is TRBV4-1, the J gene TRBJ1-4; D call uncertain. CDR3 size: 18 residues. CDR1 is MGHRA, CDR2 YSYEKL, per germline. The V gene lost 7 bases and the J gene lost 4 bases, with 25 bases spanning the gap. The CDR3 here is CASTPEAFGSEFNEKLFF. The CDR3 nucleotides read TGCGCCAGCACCCCCGAGGCCTTCGGATCAGAGTTTAATGAAAAACTGTTTTTT.

The J gene is TRBJ1-2, the V gene TRBV6-6; a weak D match, TRBD1 (5 bases). Trimming cost V 4 bases and J 8 bases, with 20 bases left between them. This CDR3 spans 15 amino acids. Germline CDR1 is MNHNY and CDR2 is SVGAGI (reference sequence). Written as DNA, the CDR3 is TGTGCCAGCAGTTTTCCGGGACTCGGGCTAGAAGGCTACACCTTC. This translates into CASSFPGLGLEGYTF.

The genes are TRBV9 and TRBJ2-5; possible D gene TRBD2, 7 bases. The CDR3 is 18 amino acids. CDR1 and CDR2 (germline): SGDLS, YYNGEE. V was cut by 0 bases and J by 0 bases, with 18 bases left in between. The CDR3 sequence is CASSVGDRGATYQETQYF. CDR3 nucleotide sequence: TGTGCCAGCAGCGTAGGAGATCGGGGGGCTACGTACCAAGAGACCCAGTACTTC.

This chain connects TRBV5-1 to TRBJ1-1; D is unclear. The CDR3 contains 12 residues. Looked up from germline, CDR1 is SGHRS and CDR2 is YFSETQ. V lost 3 bases, J lost 7 bases, and 10 bases lay in between. The CDR3 DNA sequence: TGCGCCAGCAGCTCCCCCGGGATTGAAGCTTTCTTT. Its translation: CASSSPGIEAFF.

This clonotype came up a few times. The CDR3 bases are TGCAGTGCGAGGACCGTTTCTCAGTCCTACGAGCAGTACTTC. The encoded protein is CSARTVSQSYEQYF. The chain employs TRBV20-1 and TRBJ2-7; no clear D. CDR1 and CDR2 (germline): DFQATT, SNEGSKA (reference sequence). Trimming cost V 6 bases and J 1 base, with 16 bases left between them. This CDR3 is 14 amino acids long.

This clonotype was recorded a few times. The V and J genes are TRBV4-1 and TRBJ1-1; unclear D gene. In germline, CDR1 is MGHRA, CDR2 YSYEKL. This CDR3 is 12 amino acids long. The V end lost 8 bases, the J end lost 1 base, and 8 bases lay between the germline ends. DNA of the CDR3: TGCGCCAGCGGGGAGGGGAACACTGAAGCTTTCTTT. It is translated as CASGEGNTEAFF.

This clonotype was observed at least ten times. One end of the junction is discordant with germline, which a read error may explain. This chain uses TRBV5-1 with TRBJ2-7, with D perhaps matching TRBD2 (6 bases). CDR3 length: 12 amino acids. Germline CDR1 and CDR2: SGHRS and YFSETQ. CDR3 DNA: TGTGCCAGCAGCTTACGGGGGTACGAGCAGTACTTC. Protein product: CASSLRGYEQYF.

The chain combines TRBV10-3 with TRBJ2-7, with TRBD1 as a possible D gene (5 bases). Germline lookup yields CDR1 ENHRY and CDR2 SYGVKD. This CDR3 contains 13 residues. V lost 7 bases, J lost 2 bases, and 12 bases lay in between. The CDR3 spells CAITTESTYEQYF. The CDR3 DNA is TGTGCCATCACGACAGAGTCTACCTACGAGCAGTACTTC.

The CDR3, as DNA: TGTGCCAGCAGCAAAATTGCGGGGCTTCGATCCCCCTACGAGCAGTACGTC. Protein: CASSKIAGLRSPYEQYV. This chain uses TRBV21-1 with TRBJ2-7; the table calls TRBD1, which could not be checked here. TRBV21-1 has pseudogene status. CDR3 size: 17 residues.

This rearrangement joins TRBV12-3 or TRBV12-4 to TRBJ2-3, with TRBD2 matching over 9 bases. The V gene end was trimmed by 4 bases and the J gene end by 9 bases; junction bases not matched to a gene: 8. The CDR3 is made up of 14 amino acids. CDR3 in amino acids: CASSWGAGGWTQYF. The CDR3 region has the DNA TGTGCCAGCAGTTGGGGAGCGGGGGGCTGGACGCAGTATTTT.

The V and J genes are TRBV29-1 and TRBJ2-1, with TRBD2 matching over 9 bases. CDR3 length: 10 residues. Germline V gene sequence: CDR1 SQVTM, CDR2 ANQGSEA. V shed 4 bases and J 15 bases; nucleotides not matched to a gene: 4. Here the CDR3 reads CSVVGTSLFF. CDR3 coding DNA: TGCAGCGTTGTTGGGACTAGCCTGTTCTTC.